The source of this TCR beta chain is a study of blood T cells in healthy people across ages. Through a sample-barcoded 5' primer and a J-beta primer mix, a second PCR was run for roughly 6 to 12 cycles. TCRdb analysed the 5' RACE reads with MiXCR anew, one entry per CDR3 protein. The sample holds about 1.6 million distinct CDR3 sequences; roughly a third are singletons and the top ten take around 10%. Healthy Caucasian individuals from Russia aged roughly 6 to 90 were enrolled as donors. General study results and limits: Older individuals had lower TCR beta diversity per million T cells (the decline was roughly linear).

Worth noting for this clonotype: The antigen remains undetermined.

What was sequenced was blood. This receptor was taken from a woman in her twenties or thirties in good health.

In DNA, the CDR3 is TGTGCCAGCAGCCGGATAGCCCAAGAGACCCAGTACTTC. Translation: CASSRIAQETQYF. The chain uses TRBV6-6 and TRBJ2-5; no firm D call. CDR3 length: 13 residues. CDR1 and CDR2 from the germline V gene are MNHNY and SVGAGI (reference sequence). Trimming left V 6 bases short and J 1 base short, with 9 bases between.